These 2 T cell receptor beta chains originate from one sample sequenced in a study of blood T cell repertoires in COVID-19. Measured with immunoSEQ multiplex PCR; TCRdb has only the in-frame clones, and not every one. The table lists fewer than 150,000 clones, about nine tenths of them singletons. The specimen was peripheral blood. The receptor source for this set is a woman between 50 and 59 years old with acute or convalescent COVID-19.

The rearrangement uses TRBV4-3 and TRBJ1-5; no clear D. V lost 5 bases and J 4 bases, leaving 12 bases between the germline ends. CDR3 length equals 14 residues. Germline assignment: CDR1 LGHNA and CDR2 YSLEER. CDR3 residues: CASSARTGNQPQHF. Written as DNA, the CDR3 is TGCGCCAGCAGCGCCCGGACTGGGAATCAGCCCCAGCATTTT.

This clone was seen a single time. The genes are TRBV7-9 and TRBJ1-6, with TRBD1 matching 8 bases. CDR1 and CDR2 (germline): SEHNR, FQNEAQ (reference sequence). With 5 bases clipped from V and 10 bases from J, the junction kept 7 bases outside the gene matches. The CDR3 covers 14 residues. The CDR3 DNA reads TGTGCCAGCAGCCCGGACAGGGTTTGGTCACCCCTCCACTTT. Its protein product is CASSPDRVWSPLHF. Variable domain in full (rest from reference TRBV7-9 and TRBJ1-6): DTGVSQNPRHKITKRGQNVTFRCDPISEHNRLYWYRQTLGQGPEFLTYFQNEAQLEKSRLLSDRFSAERPKGSFSTLEIQRTEQGDSAMYLCASSPDRVWSPLHFGNGTRLTVT.